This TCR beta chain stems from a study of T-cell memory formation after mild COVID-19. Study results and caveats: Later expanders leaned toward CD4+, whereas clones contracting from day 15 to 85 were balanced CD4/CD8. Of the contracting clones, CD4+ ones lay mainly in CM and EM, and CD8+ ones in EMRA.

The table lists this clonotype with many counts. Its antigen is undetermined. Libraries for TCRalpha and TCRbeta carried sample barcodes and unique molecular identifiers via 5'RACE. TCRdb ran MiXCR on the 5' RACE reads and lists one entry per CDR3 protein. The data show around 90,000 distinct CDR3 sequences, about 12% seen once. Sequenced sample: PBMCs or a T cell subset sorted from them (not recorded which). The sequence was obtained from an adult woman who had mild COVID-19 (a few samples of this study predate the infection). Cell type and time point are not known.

As DNA, the CDR3 is TGCGCCAGCAGCGAATCAGGGGGCGTGAAGAACACCGGGGAGCTGTTTTTT. Translation: CASSESGGVKNTGELFF. The chain joins TRBV4-1 to TRBJ2-2; TRBD1 matches at 8 bases. The trim removed 5 bases at V and 1 base at J, leaving 9 bases unmatched. Germline V CDR1 and CDR2: MGHRA, YSYEKL. The CDR3 spans 17 residues.